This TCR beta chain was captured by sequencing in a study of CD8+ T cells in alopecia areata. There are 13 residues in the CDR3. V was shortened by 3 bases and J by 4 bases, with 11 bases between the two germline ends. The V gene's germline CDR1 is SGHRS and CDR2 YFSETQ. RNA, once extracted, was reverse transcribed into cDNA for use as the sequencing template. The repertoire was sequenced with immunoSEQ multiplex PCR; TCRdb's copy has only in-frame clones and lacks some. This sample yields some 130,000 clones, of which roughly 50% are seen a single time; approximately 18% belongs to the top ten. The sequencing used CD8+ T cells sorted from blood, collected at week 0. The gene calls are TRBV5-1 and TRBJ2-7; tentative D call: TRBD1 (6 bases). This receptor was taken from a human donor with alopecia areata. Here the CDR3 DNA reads TGCGCCAGCAGCTCGGAACAGGGTTACGAGCAGTACTTC. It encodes CASSSEQGYEQYF.